This is a list of T cell receptor beta chains from one sample in a study of blood T cell repertoires in COVID-19. Sequencing was performed with immunoSEQ multiplex PCR; in TCRdb, only in-frame clones are kept and a portion is missing. The data contain roughly 150,000 clones, about 80% of them singletons. The sample taken for sequencing was peripheral blood. The receptors derive from a human donor in a cohort sampled during active COVID-19. The CDR3 runs from the conserved cysteine through the conserved F or W. The D gene is left open where the match is weak. Clone size is shown for a subset of rows, as once, few, many or a class of expanded clone.

v_call	j_call	clone_size	d_call	cdr3_aa	cdr3_nt
TRBV4-1	TRBJ2-1	-	-	CASSQREGDRKFF	TGCGCCAGCAGCCAAAGGGAGGGGGATAGAAAGTTCTTC
TRBV6-5	TRBJ2-7	-	-	CASSYSRGLYEQYF	TGTGCCAGCAGTTACTCAAGGGGTCTCTACGAGCAGTACTTC
TRBV24-1	TRBJ2-3	-	-	CATAGGAKDTQYF	TGTGCCACCGCTGGTGGGGCGAAAGATACGCAGTATTTT
TRBV14	TRBJ2-5	once	-	CASSDIGQIQETQYF	TGTGCCAGCAGTGACATTGGACAGATTCAAGAGACCCAGTACTTC
TRBV19	TRBJ1-1	-	-	CASSTAQRPTEAFF	TGTGCCAGTAGTACGGCGCAGCGACCCACTGAAGCTTTCTTT
TRBV9	TRBJ2-3	-	-	CASSVQSGPDTQYF	TGTGCCAGCAGCGTCCAGTCAGGGCCGGATACGCAGTATTTT
TRBV3-1/TRBV3-2	TRBJ1-4	-	-	CASSQGTGFDNEKLFF	TGTGCCAGCAGCCAAGGCACTGGTTTTGATAATGAAAAACTGTTTTTT
TRBV28	TRBJ2-7	-	TRBD2	CASSLSPGLASNEQYF	TGTGCCAGCAGTTTATCCCCGGGACTAGCTTCCAACGAGCAGTACTTC
TRBV4-1	TRBJ2-4	once	TRBD1	CASSHPGQGQGRAKNIQYF	TGCGCCAGCAGCCACCCCGGGCAAGGACAGGGGCGAGCCAAAAACATTCAGTACTTC
TRBV4-1	TRBJ1-6	-	-	CASSQEDLEVSPLHF	TGCGCCAGCAGCCAAGAGGACCTGGAGGTTTCACCCCTCCACTTT
TRBV3-1/TRBV3-2	TRBJ1-3	-	-	CASSHRDRSGNTIYF	TGTGCCAGCAGCCACCGAGACAGATCTGGAAACACCATATATTTT
TRBV28	TRBJ1-2	-	TRBD1	CATYARQGANYGYTF	TGTGCCACCTACGCAAGGCAGGGGGCAAACTATGGCTACACCTTC
TRBV7-2	TRBJ2-5	-	-	CASSLRGFETQYF	TGTGCCAGCAGCTTAAGGGGCTTCGAGACCCAGTACTTC
TRBV7-9	TRBJ2-2	-	-	CASHRQLANTGELFF	TGTGCCAGCCATCGACAGCTCGCGAACACCGGGGAGCTGTTTTTT
TRBV9	TRBJ2-2	-	TRBD1	CASSVAGTGTTGELFF	TGTGCCAGCAGCGTAGCTGGGACAGGGACCACCGGGGAGCTGTTTTTT
TRBV10-3	TRBJ2-1	-	TRBD2	CAISQRGTYNEQFF	TGTGCCATCAGCCAGCGGGGGACCTACAATGAGCAGTTCTTC
TRBV25-1	TRBJ1-2	-	-	CASRDRRPDYGYTF	TGTGCCAGCAGAGACAGGAGGCCCGACTATGGCTACACCTTC
TRBV15	TRBJ2-1	-	TRBD1	CATSTRNRGPRDEQFF	TGTGCCACCAGCACTCGAAACAGGGGCCCCAGGGATGAGCAGTTCTTC
TRBV3-1/TRBV3-2	TRBJ2-7	-	-	CASSSPAPGGEQYF	TGTGCCAGCAGCTCCCCAGCTCCCGGGGGCGAGCAGTACTTC
TRBV20-1	TRBJ1-5	-	-	CSASYNSNQPQHF	TGCAGTGCTAGTTACAATAGCAATCAGCCCCAGCATTTT
TRBV3-1/TRBV3-2	TRBJ1-1	-	-	CASSQPGKNTEAFF	TGTGCCAGCAGCCAGCCAGGGAAGAACACTGAAGCTTTCTTT
TRBV5-6	TRBJ1-1	-	-	CASNRQVPITEAFF	TGTGCCAGCAACAGACAGGTTCCGATTACTGAAGCTTTCTTT
TRBV7-2	TRBJ2-5	-	TRBD2	CASSPGLAVTQETQYF	TGTGCCAGCAGCCCCGGACTAGCGGTAACACAAGAGACCCAGTACTTC
TRBV5-5	TRBJ2-7	-	-	CASSSRGVYEQYF	TGTGCCAGCAGCTCCAGGGGCGTGTACGAGCAGTACTTC
TRBV3-1/TRBV3-2	TRBJ1-2	-	TRBD1	CASSRSRQGNYGYTF	TGTGCCAGCAGCCGAAGTAGACAGGGGAACTATGGCTACACCTTC
TRBV5-5	TRBJ1-4	once	-	CASSLIPQATNEKLFF	TGTGCCAGCAGCTTAATCCCACAAGCAACTAATGAAAAACTGTTTTTT
TRBV28	TRBJ1-3	-	TRBD1	CASSFRGQGVLSGNTIYF	TGTGCCAGCAGTTTCCGGGGACAGGGCGTTCTCTCTGGAAACACCATATATTTT
TRBV6-1	TRBJ1-5	-	-	CASSDPPRDQPQHF	TGTGCCAGCAGTGATCCTCCCCGGGATCAGCCCCAGCATTTT
TRBV7-9	TRBJ2-5	-	TRBD2	CASSALLAGGTQETQYF	TGTGCCAGCAGCGCGTTACTAGCGGGGGGGACACAAGAGACCCAGTACTTC
TRBV18	TRBJ1-2	few	-	CASSPSPGEGYTF	TGTGCCAGCTCACCCTCCCCAGGGGAAGGCTACACCTTC
TRBV7-6	TRBJ2-3	-	TRBD1	CASSPERTGGGLAQYF	TGTGCCAGCAGCCCGGAGAGGACAGGGGGCGGATTGGCGCAGTATTTT
TRBV7-9	TRBJ1-6	-	TRBD1	CASRNEGARNSPLHF	TGTGCCAGCAGAAATGAGGGGGCTCGGAATTCACCCCTCCACTTT
TRBV5-5	TRBJ2-7	once	TRBD2	CASSPQGLEGYEQYF	TGTGCCAGCAGCCCACAGGGACTAGAGGGCTACGAGCAGTACTTC
TRBV2	TRBJ1-1	-	-	CASSVWTASNTEAFF	TGTGCCAGCAGTGTGTGGACAGCGAGTAACACTGAAGCTTTCTTT
TRBV10-1	TRBJ1-2	once	TRBD1	CASKGTGIGGYTF	TGCGCCAGCAAAGGGACAGGTATCGGCGGCTACACCTTC
TRBV27	TRBJ2-7	-	TRBD1	CASSLQQGVTSVEQYF	TGTGCCAGCAGTTTACAGCAGGGGGTGACCTCGGTCGAGCAGTACTTC
TRBV15	TRBJ1-6	-	TRBD1	CATSRQQGRPYNSPLHF	TGTGCCACCAGCAGACAACAGGGGAGGCCCTATAATTCACCCCTCCACTTT
TRBV5-6	TRBJ1-3	-	-	CASSLVRGSGNTIYF	TGTGCCAGCAGCTTGGTACGCGGCTCTGGAAACACCATATATTTT
TRBV6-4	TRBJ1-1	-	TRBD1	CASRKDRGNTEAFF	TGTGCCAGCAGGAAGGACAGGGGGAACACTGAAGCTTTCTTT
TRBV5-1	TRBJ2-3	-	TRBD2	CASSLVMIAGGPSDQYF	TGCGCCAGCAGCTTGGTTATGATTGCGGGGGGGCCGAGTGATCAGTATTTT
TRBV5-1	TRBJ2-3	once	-	CATGERPSTDTQYF	TGCGCCACCGGGGAGAGACCTAGCACAGATACGCAGTATTTT
TRBV29-1	TRBJ2-3	-	-	CSVLLSTDTQYF	TGCAGCGTATTACTCAGCACAGATACGCAGTATTTT
TRBV6-5	TRBJ1-1	few	TRBD1	CASRERQGLTEAFF	TGTGCCAGCAGGGAGAGACAGGGTTTGACTGAAGCTTTCTTT
TRBV5-1	TRBJ2-3	-	-	CASSLAAGSTTDTQYF	TGCGCCAGCAGCTTGGCGGCGGGGTCAACCACAGATACGCAGTATTTT
TRBV28	TRBJ1-1	-	-	CASSLLIRVVVGTEAFF	TGTGCCAGCAGTTTATTAATTCGGGTTGTGGTGGGCACTGAAGCTTTCTTT
TRBV11-2	TRBJ2-3	-	TRBD2	CASSSPERGPFTDTQYF	TGTGCCAGCAGCTCCCCGGAGCGGGGGCCCTTCACAGATACGCAGTATTTT
TRBV21-1	TRBJ2-6	-	-	CASSSGTPRSGANVLTF	TGTGCCAGCAGCAGCGGGACTCCCCGCTCTGGGGCCAACGTCCTGACTTTC
TRBV28	TRBJ1-1	-	-	CASNNPSRGDTEAFF	TGTGCCAGCAACAACCCCTCCAGGGGAGACACTGAAGCTTTCTTT
TRBV2	TRBJ1-1	-	TRBD1	CASRGQGAVDTEAFF	TGTGCCAGCAGGGGGCAGGGGGCGGTGGACACTGAAGCTTTCTTT
TRBV5-1	TRBJ2-1	-	TRBD1	CASSLGDRGSNEQFF	TGCGCCAGCAGCTTGGGGGACAGGGGTTCGAATGAGCAGTTCTTC